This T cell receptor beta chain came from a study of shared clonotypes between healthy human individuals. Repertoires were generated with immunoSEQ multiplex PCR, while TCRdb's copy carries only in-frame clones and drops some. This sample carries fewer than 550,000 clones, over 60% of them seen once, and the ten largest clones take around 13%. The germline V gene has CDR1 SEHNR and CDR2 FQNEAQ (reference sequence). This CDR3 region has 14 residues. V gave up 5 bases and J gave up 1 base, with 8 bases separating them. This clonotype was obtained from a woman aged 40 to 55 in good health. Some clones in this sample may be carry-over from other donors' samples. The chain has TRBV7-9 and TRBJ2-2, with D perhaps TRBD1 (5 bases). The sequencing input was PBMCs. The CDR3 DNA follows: TGTGCCAGCAGCCCCGACAGGAACACCGGGGAGCTGTTTTTT. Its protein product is CASSPDRNTGELFF.